Shown below are 22 T cell receptor beta chains from a single sample sequenced in a study of T-cell reconstitution after alpha-beta-depleted transplantation in children. The TCRbeta library incorporated unique molecular identifiers. TCRdb called the PCR reads again in MiXCR, with one record for every CDR3 protein. Among about 230,000 distinct CDR3 sequences, around 13% were seen once, and the ten largest hold about 2.4%. The sequences come from PBMCs from the stem cell graft donor, collected from the stem cell graft. The receptors shown here come from a human donor who donated a stem cell graft to a child with acute lymphoblastic leukemia.

This clonotype appeared many times. The chain links TRBV6-1 to TRBJ2-6, with D hard to call. From germline, CDR1 is MNHNS and CDR2 SASEGT. The CDR3 spans 15 residues. The CDR3, as DNA: TGTGCTTCATCGGCAGAAAGCTCTGGGGCCAACGTCCTGACTTTC. Amino acid sequence: CASSAESSGANVLTF.

This clonotype has at least ten counts. The chain uses TRBV27 and TRBJ2-3, with 7 positions matching TRBD1. The junction had 5 bases not matched to a gene; V was cut back by 1 base and J by 4 bases. The CDR3 loop spans 15 amino acids. Germline V gene lookup returns CDR1 MNHEY and CDR2 SMNVEV (reference sequence). CDR3 in amino acids: CASSLLGGLADTQYF. As DNA, the CDR3 is TGTGCCAGCAGTTTATTAGGGGGCCTTGCAGATACGCAGTATTTT.

This clonotype was seen ten or more times. For the CDR3, the DNA is TGTGCCAGCAGCTTAGACGCTAATGGCTCTGGAAACACCATATATTTT. It is translated as CASSLDANGSGNTIYF. The chain joins TRBV7-2 to TRBJ1-3; no firm D call. Germline-derived CDR1 and CDR2 are SGHTA and FQGNSA. Trimming shortened V by 1 base and J by 0 bases, and 10 bases separated the two germline ends. The CDR3 has 16 amino acids.

This clonotype has ten or more counts. The CDR3 DNA sequence: TGTGCCATCAGTGAGTCGGGTTCCGGGGACCTTATCTCCTACGAGCAGTACTTC. Residues: CAISESGSGDLISYEQYF. The rearrangement joins TRBV10-3 to TRBJ2-7; TRBD1 or TRBD2 may be the D gene (5 bases each). The CDR3 contains 18 residues. Germline CDR1 reads ENHRY; CDR2 reads SYGVKD. V lost 0 bases, J lost 0 bases, and 18 bases lay in between.

In the case of this clonotype: It may be a read error: a sequence one base away is much more abundant. The V and J genes are TRBV20-1 and TRBJ2-1; D is undetermined. The CDR3 has 11 residues. Germline V gene sequence: CDR1 DFQATT, CDR2 SNEGSKA (reference sequence). CDR3 loop: CSSSFYNEQFF. CDR3 in DNA: TGCAGTTCTAGTTTCTACAATGAGCAGTTCTTC.

This clonotype was detected ten times or more. This CDR3 reads CASSLVGPYEQYF. DNA for the CDR3: TGTGCCAGCAGCTTAGTCGGTCCCTACGAGCAGTACTTC. The chain recombines TRBV7-9 with TRBJ2-7, with unresolved D. Germline V lookup: CDR1 SEHNR, CDR2 FQNEAQ (reference sequence). The germline V and J ends were trimmed by 1 base and 2 bases, with 6 bases remaining between them. The CDR3 loop spans 13 amino acids.

This clonotype occurred many times. The rearrangement joins TRBV7-2 to TRBJ1-5; maybe TRBD1 (6 bases). Germline V lookup: CDR1 SGHTA, CDR2 FQGNSA. This CDR3 has 15 amino acids. The V end lost 2 bases, the J end lost 7 bases, and 15 bases lay between the germline ends. The CDR3 loop is CASSLNGGGMQPQHF. The CDR3 region has the DNA TGTGCCAGCAGCTTAAATGGGGGCGGGATGCAGCCCCAGCATTTT. Full variable domain (outside the CDR3, taken from reference TRBV7-2 and TRBJ1-5): GAGVSQSPSNKVTEKGKDVELRCDPISGHTALYWYRQSLGQGLEFLIYFQGNSAPDKSGLPSDRFSAERTGGSVSTLTIQRTQQEDSAVYLCASSLNGGGMQPQHFGDGTRLSIL.

The chain recombines TRBV27 with TRBJ1-5; D call uncertain. From germline, CDR1 is MNHEY and CDR2 SMNVEV (reference sequence). The CDR3 covers 14 residues. V was shortened by 3 bases and J by 10 bases, with 16 bases between the two germline ends. CDR3 amino acids: CASSFMREGSPQHF. The CDR3 DNA sequence: TGTGCCAGCAGTTTCATGAGGGAAGGAAGCCCCCAGCATTTT.

The chain couples TRBV27 to TRBJ2-6; possibly TRBD1 for D (8 bases). V lost 6 bases, J lost 0 bases, and 21 bases lay in between. Looked up from germline, CDR1 is MNHEY and CDR2 is SMNVEV (reference sequence). The CDR3 has 19 amino acids. CDR3 amino acids: CASSKRGGQDHSGANVLTF. Written as DNA, the CDR3 is TGTGCCAGCAGCAAACGCGGGGGACAGGATCACTCTGGGGCCAACGTCCTGACTTTC. The full variable domain, its missing parts supplied by reference TRBV27 and TRBJ2-6, is EAQVTQNPRYLITVTGKKLTVTCSQNMNHEYMSWYRQDPGLGLRQIYYSMNVEVTDKGDVPEGYKVSRKEKRNFPLILESPSPNQTSLYFCASSKRGGQDHSGANVLTFGAGSRLTVL.

This clonotype has at least ten counts. This rearrangement joins TRBV24-1 to TRBJ2-7; D is possibly TRBD2 (5 bases). This CDR3 contains 14 residues. V lost 4 bases, J lost 0 bases, and 9 bases lay in between. The germline V gene has CDR1 KGHDR and CDR2 SFDVKD. DNA for the CDR3: TGTGCCACCAGTGACCCAAGCGGCTCCTACGAGCAGTACTTC. Translated, it gives CATSDPSGSYEQYF.

This clonotype was counted at least ten times. The chain employs TRBV28 and TRBJ2-5; 10 bases agree with TRBD2. Germline CDR1 is MDHEN and CDR2 is SYDVKM. Trimming removed 5 bases from V and 5 bases from J; junction bases left unmatched: 11. The CDR3 consists of 16 residues. CDR3 coding DNA: TGTGCCAGCAGTCACCCGACTAGCGGGCGATGGGAGACCCAGTACTTC. Its protein product is CASSHPTSGRWETQYF. The variable domain in full, with the rest retrieved from reference TRBV28 and TRBJ2-5, is DVKVTQSSRYLVKRTGEKVFLECVQDMDHENMFWYRQDPGLGLRLIYFSYDVKMKEKGDIPEGYSVSREKKERFSLILESASTNQTSMYLCASSHPTSGRWETQYFGPGTRLLVL.

In this sample, this clonotype turned up a few times. The J gene is TRBJ1-1, the V gene TRBV5-6; D perhaps matches TRBD1 (5 bases). CDR3 length equals 15 residues. V gave up 1 base and J gave up 3 bases, with 13 bases separating them. Germline V gene lookup returns CDR1 SGHDT and CDR2 YYEEEE. The CDR3 sequence: CASSLIQTVHTEAFF. For the CDR3, the DNA is TGTGCCAGCAGCTTGATCCAGACAGTCCACACTGAAGCTTTCTTT.

This clonotype has just a few counts. The genes are TRBV5-1 and TRBJ2-7, with TRBD1 as a possible D gene (5 bases). Germline V gene lookup returns CDR1 SGHRS and CDR2 YFSETQ. The CDR3 loop spans 16 amino acids. The V and J ends lost 0 bases and 4 bases respectively, with 17 bases between them. CDR3 in DNA: TGCGCCAGCAGCTTGGGAGTTTTGCAGGGAACGTACGAGCAGTACTTC. Residues: CASSLGVLQGTYEQYF.

As for this clonotype: A much bigger clone sits one base away, suggesting this may be a read error. V and J are TRBV29-1 and TRBJ1-2; D remains ambiguous. Germline values: CDR1 SQVTM, CDR2 ANQGSEA. V was pared by 3 bases and J by 3 bases, with 8 bases between. This CDR3 has 12 residues. The CDR3 is CSVDWFHYGYTF. CDR3 in DNA: TGCAGCGTTGATTGGTTCCACTATGGCTACACCTTC.

Ten or more counts support this clonotype. The chain has TRBV7-9 and TRBJ1-2, with D hard to call. Trimming cost V 8 bases and J 7 bases, with 17 bases left between them. CDR1 is SEHNR and CDR2 is FQNEAQ in the germline V gene (reference sequence). The CDR3 totals 13 residues. The CDR3 DNA sequence: TGTGCCAGCCCTCTAGGGAGTGGAGGTGGCTACACCTTC. Translation gives CASPLGSGGGYTF.

This clonotype was counted at least ten times. This chain connects TRBV11-2 to TRBJ2-1; D is undetermined. The germline gives CDR1 SGHAT, CDR2 FQNNGV. Trimming removed 0 bases at V and 8 bases at J, with 11 bases between. This CDR3 is built from 14 residues. Here the CDR3 reads CASSLDQVLYEQFF. In DNA form, the CDR3 reads TGTGCCAGCAGCTTAGATCAAGTACTGTATGAGCAGTTCTTC.

This clonotype was recorded a few times. The chain links TRBV28 to TRBJ2-7; D assignment may be TRBD1 or TRBD2 (5 bases each). The CDR3 length is 16 residues. Per the germline V gene, CDR1 is MDHEN and CDR2 is SYDVKM. Trimming took off 6 bases at V and 2 bases at J, with 20 bases between the two ends. CDR3 residues: CASRTTSHGAPYEQYF. CDR3 in DNA: TGTGCCAGCAGAACTACATCGCACGGGGCCCCCTACGAGCAGTACTTC.

This chain joins TRBV6-1 and TRBJ1-1; tentatively, D is TRBD1 (5 bases). The germline V and J ends were trimmed by 3 bases and 13 bases, with 18 bases remaining between them. This CDR3 comprises 13 residues. The germline V gene encodes CDR1 MNHNS and CDR2 SASEGT. As DNA, the CDR3 is TGTGCCAGCAGTGAGGGGCGGGGGACGGGACTTTTCTTT. This sequence encodes CASSEGRGTGLFF.

This clonotype appeared many times. The rearrangement links TRBV7-9 to TRBJ2-3; D is unresolved. The germline gives CDR1 SEHNR, CDR2 FQNEAQ (reference sequence). CDR3 length: 15 amino acids. The germline V and J ends were trimmed by 5 bases and 0 bases, with 12 bases remaining between them. The CDR3 coding sequence is TGTGCCAGCAGCCAAGGGTCGGCAAGCACAGATACGCAGTATTTT. Translated, it gives CASSQGSASTDTQYF.

This rearrangement joins TRBV4-3 to TRBJ2-2, with 7 nucleotides matching TRBD2. V lost 0 bases, J lost 4 bases, and 2 bases stayed unmatched. The CDR3 has 15 amino acids. Germline values: CDR1 LGHNA, CDR2 YSLEER. In DNA, the CDR3 is TGCGCCAGCAGCCAAGATGGGGGGGGCACCGGGGAGCTGTTTTTT. It encodes CASSQDGGGTGELFF.

Ten or more counts support this clonotype. The CDR3 reads CASSLMSWGAGSNQPQHF. Written as DNA, the CDR3 is TGTGCCAGCAGCTTGATGTCGTGGGGGGCGGGGAGCAATCAGCCCCAGCATTTT. The rearrangement links TRBV5-5 to TRBJ1-5; D perhaps matches TRBD1 (6 bases). V was cut by 1 base and J by 1 base, with 18 bases left in between. Germline CDR1 reads SGHKS; CDR2 reads YYEKEE (reference sequence). The CDR3 loop spans 18 amino acids.

This clonotype came up a few times. The chain combines TRBV18 with TRBJ2-7; 7 nucleotides align to TRBD1. CDR1 is KGHSH, CDR2 LQKENI, per germline. The CDR3 sequence is 15 residues long. Unmatched junction bases numbered 4, after V lost 1 base and J lost 1 base. The CDR3 DNA sequence: TGTGCCAGCTCACCACGGCAGGGACAGTCCTACGAGCAGTACTTC. Translation gives CASSPRQGQSYEQYF.